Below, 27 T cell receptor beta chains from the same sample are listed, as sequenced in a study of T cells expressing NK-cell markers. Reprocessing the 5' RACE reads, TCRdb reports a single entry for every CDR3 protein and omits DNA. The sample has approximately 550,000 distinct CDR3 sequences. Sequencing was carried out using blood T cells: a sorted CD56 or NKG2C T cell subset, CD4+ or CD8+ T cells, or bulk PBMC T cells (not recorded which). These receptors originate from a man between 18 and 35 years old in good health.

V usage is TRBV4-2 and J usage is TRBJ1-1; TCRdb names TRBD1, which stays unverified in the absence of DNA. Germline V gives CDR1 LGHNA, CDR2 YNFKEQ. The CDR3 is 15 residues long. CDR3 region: CASSQEAVRSTEAFF.

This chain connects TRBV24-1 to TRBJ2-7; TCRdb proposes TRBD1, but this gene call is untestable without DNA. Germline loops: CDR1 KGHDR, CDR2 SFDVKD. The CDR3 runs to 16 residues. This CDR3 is CATSDSPGQTTYEQYF.

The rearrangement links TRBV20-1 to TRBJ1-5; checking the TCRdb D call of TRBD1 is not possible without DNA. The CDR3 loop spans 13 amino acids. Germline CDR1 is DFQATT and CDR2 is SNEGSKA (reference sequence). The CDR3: CSARVPPSQPQHF.

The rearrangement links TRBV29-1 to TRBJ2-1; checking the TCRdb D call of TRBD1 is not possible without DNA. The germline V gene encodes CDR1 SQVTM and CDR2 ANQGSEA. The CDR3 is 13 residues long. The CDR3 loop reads CSVETGQGYEQFF.

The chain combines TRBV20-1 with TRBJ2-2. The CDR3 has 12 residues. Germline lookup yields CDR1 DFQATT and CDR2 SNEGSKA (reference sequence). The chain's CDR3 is CSARELSGELFF.

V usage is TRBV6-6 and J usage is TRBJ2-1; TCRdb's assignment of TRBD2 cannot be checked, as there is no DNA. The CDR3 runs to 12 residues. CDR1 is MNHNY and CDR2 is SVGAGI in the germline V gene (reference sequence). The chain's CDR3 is CASSSGGREQFF.

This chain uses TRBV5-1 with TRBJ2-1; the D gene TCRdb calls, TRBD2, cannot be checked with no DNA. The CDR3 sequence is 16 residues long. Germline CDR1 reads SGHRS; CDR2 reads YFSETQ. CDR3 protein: CASSLGASVLYNEQFF.

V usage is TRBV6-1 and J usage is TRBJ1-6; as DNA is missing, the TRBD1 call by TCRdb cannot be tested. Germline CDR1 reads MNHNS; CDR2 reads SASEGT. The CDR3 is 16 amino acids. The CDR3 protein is CASGRGQGPWDSPLHF.

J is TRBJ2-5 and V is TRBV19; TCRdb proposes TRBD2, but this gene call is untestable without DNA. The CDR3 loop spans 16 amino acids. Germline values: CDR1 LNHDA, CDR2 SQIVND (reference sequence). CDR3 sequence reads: CASSMLDRGPSETQYF.

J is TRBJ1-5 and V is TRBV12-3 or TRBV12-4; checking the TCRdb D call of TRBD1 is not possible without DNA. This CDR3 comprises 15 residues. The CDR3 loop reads CASRLGVGSNQPQHF.

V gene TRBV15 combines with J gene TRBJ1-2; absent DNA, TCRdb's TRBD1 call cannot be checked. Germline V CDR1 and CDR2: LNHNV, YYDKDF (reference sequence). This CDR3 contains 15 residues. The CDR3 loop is CATSRDRAGANGYTF.

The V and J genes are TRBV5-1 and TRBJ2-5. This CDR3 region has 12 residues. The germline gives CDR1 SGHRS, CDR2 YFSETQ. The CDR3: CASSFNGETQYF.

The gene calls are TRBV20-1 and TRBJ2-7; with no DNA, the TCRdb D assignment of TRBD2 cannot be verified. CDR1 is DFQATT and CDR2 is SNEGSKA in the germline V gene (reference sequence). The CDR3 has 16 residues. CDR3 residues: CSARTSGRMSSYEQYF.

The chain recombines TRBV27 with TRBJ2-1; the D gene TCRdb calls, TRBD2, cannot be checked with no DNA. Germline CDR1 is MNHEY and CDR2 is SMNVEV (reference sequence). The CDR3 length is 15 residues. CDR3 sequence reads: CASSFSIAGGNEQFF.

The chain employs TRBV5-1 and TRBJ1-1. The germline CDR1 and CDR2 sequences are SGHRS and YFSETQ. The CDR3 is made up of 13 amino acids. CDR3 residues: CASSSGRVTEAFF.

This chain's CDR3 is CASSSRGLAGGEAKNIQYF. This chain joins TRBV11-1 and TRBJ2-4; TCRdb proposes TRBD2, but this gene call is untestable without DNA. The CDR3 is 19 amino acids. Germline CDR1 SGHAT, CDR2 FQDESV (reference sequence).

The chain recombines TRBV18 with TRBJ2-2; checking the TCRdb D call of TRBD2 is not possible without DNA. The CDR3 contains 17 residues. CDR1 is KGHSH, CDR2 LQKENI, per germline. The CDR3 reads CASSADGGLENTGELFF.

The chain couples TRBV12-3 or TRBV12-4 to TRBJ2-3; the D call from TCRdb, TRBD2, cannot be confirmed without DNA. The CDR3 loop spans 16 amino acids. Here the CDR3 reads CASSLEGLAVADTQYF.

The CDR3 region is CASSLGSGQGQFF. The chain couples TRBV7-9 to TRBJ2-1; as DNA is missing, the TRBD1 call by TCRdb cannot be tested. The germline gives CDR1 SEHNR, CDR2 FQNEAQ (reference sequence). The CDR3 loop spans 13 amino acids.

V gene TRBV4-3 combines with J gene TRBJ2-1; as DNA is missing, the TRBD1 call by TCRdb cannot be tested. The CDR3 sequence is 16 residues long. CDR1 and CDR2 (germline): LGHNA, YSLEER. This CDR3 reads CASSQEYGRVVNEQFF.

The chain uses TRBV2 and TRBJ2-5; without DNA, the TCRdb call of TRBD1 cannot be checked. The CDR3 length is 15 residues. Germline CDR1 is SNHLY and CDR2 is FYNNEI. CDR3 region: CASASGGVGRETQYF. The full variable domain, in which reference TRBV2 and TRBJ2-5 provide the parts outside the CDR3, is EPEVTQTPSHQVTQMGQEVILRCVPISNHLYFYWYRQILGQKVEFLVSFYNNEISEKSEIFDDQFSVERPDGSNFTLKIRSTKLEDSAMYFCASASGGVGRETQYFGPGTRLLVL.

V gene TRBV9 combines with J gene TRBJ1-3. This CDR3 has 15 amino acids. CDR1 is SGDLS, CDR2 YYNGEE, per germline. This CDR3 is CASSERASFGNTIYF.

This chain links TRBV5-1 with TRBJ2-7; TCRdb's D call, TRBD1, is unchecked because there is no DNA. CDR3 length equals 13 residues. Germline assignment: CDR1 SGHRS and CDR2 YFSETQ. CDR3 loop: CARDPGQLYEQYF. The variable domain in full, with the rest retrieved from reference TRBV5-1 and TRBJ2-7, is KAGVTQTPRYLIKTRGQQVTLSCSPISGHRSVSWYQQTPGQGLQFLFEYFSETQRNKGNFPGRFSGRQFSNSRSEMNVSTLELGDSALYLCARDPGQLYEQYFGPGTRLTVT.

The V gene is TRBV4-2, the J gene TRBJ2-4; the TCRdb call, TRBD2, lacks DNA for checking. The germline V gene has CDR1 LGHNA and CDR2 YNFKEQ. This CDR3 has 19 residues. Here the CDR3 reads CASSQDPARSIGIKNIQYF.

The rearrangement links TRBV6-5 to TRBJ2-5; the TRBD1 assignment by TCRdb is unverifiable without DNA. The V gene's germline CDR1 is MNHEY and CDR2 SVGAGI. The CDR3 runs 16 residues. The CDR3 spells CASSYAPGTAKETQYF.

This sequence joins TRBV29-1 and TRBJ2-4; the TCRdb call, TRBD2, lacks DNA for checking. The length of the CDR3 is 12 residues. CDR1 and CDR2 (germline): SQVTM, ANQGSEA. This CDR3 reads CSVDYMSGTQYF.

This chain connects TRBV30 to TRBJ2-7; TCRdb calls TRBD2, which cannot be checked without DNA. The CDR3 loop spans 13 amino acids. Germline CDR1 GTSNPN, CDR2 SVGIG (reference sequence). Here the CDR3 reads CAWRILAPYEQYF.